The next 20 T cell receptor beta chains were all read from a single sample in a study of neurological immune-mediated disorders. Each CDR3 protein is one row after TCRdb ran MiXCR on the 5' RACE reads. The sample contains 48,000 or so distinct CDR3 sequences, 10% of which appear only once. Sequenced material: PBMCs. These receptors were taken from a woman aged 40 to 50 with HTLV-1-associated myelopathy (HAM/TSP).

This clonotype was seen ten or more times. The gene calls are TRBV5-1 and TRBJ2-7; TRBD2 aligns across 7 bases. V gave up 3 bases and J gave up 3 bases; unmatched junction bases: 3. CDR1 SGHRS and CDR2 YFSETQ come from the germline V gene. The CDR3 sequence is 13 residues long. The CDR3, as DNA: TGCGCCAGCAGCTCCGGGACTAACTACGAGCAGTACTTC. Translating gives CASSSGTNYEQYF.

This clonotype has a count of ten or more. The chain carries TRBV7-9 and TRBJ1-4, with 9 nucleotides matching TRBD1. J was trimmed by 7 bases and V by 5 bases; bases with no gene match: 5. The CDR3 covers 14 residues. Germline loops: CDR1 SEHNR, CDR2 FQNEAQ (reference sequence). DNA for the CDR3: TGTGCCAGCAGCCCAGGGACAGGGAGTGAAAAACTGTTTTTT. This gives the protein CASSPGTGSEKLFF.

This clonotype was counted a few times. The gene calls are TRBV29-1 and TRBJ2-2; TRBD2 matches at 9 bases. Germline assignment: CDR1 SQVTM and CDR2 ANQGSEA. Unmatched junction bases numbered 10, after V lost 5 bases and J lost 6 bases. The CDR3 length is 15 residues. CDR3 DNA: TGCAGCGTTCAAGGACTAGCGCAGCACGCCGGGGAGCTGTTTTTT. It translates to CSVQGLAQHAGELFF.

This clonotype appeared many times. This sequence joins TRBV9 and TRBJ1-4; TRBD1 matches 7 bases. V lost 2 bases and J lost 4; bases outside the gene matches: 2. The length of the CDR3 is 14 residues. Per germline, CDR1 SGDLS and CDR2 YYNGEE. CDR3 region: CASSVGQFNEKLFF. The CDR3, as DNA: TGTGCCAGCAGCGTGGGACAGTTTAATGAAAAACTGTTTTTT.

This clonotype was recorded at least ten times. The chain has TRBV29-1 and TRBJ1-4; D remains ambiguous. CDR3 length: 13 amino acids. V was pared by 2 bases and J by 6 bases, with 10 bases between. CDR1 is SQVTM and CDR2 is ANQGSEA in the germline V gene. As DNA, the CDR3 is TGCAGCGTTGAAAGCTCAAAGGATGAAAAACTGTTTTTT. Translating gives CSVESSKDEKLFF.

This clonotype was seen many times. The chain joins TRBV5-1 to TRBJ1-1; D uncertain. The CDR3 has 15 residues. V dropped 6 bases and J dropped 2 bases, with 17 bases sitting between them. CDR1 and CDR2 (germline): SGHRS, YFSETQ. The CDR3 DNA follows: TGCGCCAGCACCCTGTCTCACGGTTCCAACACTGAAGCTTTCTTT. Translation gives CASTLSHGSNTEAFF.

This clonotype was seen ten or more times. The CDR3 DNA is TGTGCCAGCAGCCAAGATTTAGCGGAGACAGATACGCAGTATTTT. It encodes CASSQDLAETDTQYF. This sequence joins TRBV3-1 and TRBJ2-3; a possible D gene is TRBD2 (6 bases). Germline CDR1 and CDR2: LGHDT and YNNKEL (reference sequence). There are 15 residues in the CDR3. Trimming took off 0 bases at V and 3 bases at J, with 10 bases between the two ends.

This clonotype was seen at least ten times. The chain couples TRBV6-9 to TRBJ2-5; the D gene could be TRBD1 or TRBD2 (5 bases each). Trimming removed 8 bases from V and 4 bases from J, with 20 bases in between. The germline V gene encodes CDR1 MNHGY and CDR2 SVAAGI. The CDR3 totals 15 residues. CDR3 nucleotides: TGTGCCAGCCCGAAGGGGAGAGGGTGTGGAGAGACCCAGTACTTC. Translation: CASPKGRGCGETQYF.

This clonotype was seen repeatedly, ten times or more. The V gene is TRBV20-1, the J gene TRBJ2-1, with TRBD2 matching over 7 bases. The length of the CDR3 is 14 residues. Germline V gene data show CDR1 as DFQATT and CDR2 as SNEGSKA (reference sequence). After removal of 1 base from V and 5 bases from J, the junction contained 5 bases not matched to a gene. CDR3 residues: CSARVAGTNNEQFF. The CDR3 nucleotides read TGCAGTGCTAGAGTGGCGGGGACTAACAATGAGCAGTTCTTC.

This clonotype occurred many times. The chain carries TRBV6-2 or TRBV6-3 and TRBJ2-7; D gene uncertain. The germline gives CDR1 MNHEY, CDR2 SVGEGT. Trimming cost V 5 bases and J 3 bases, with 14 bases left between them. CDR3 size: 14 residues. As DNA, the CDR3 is TGTGCCAGCAGTCGTGCAGGTGAGGTCTACGAGCAGTACTTC. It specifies CASSRAGEVYEQYF.

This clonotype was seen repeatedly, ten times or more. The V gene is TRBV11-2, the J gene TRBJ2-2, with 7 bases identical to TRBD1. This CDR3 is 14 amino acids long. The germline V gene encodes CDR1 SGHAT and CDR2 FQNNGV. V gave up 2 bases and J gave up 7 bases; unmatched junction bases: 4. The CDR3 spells CASSLRGQGGELFF. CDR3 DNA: TGTGCCAGCAGCTTAAGGGGGCAAGGCGGGGAGCTGTTTTTT.

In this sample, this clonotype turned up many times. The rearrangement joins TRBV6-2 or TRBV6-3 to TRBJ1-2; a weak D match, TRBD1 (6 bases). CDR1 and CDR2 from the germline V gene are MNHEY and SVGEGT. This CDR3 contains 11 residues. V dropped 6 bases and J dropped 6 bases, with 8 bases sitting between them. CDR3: CASRYRDGYTF. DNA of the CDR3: TGTGCCAGCAGATACAGGGATGGCTACACCTTC.

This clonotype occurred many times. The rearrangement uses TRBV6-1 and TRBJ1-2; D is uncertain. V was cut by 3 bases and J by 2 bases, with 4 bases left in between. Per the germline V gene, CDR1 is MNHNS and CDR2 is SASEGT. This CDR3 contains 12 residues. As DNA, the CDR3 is TGTGCCAGCAGTGAGAGAAACTATGGCTACACCTTC. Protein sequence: CASSERNYGYTF.

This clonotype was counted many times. The CDR3 reads CATSRARSTHYGYTF. DNA of the CDR3: TGTGCCACCAGCAGAGCTCGCTCTACTCACTATGGCTACACCTTC. The genes are TRBV15 and TRBJ1-2, with D unresolved. The V gene's germline CDR1 is LNHNV and CDR2 YYDKDF (reference sequence). This CDR3 is 15 amino acids long. V was clipped by 1 base and J by 3 bases, with 12 bases between them.

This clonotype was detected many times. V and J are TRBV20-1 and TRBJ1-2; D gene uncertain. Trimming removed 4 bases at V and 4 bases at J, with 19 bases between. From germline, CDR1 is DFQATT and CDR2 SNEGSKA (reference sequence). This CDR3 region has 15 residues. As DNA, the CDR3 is TGCAGTGCTAAGCAAGGCCCAAGCGGCAGCTATGGCTACACCTTC. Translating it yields CSAKQGPSGSYGYTF.

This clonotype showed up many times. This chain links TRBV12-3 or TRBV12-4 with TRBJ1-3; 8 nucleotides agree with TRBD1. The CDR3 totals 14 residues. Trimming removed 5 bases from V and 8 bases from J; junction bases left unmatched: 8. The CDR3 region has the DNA TGTGCCAGCAGTGACCGGACAGGGACTGACACCATATATTTT. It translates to CASSDRTGTDTIYF.

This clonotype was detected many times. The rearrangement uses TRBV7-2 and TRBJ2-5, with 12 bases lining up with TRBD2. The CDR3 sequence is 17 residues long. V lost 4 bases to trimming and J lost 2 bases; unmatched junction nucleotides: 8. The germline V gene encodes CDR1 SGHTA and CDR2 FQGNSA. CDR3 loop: CASSYQSTSGGQETQYF. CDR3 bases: TGTGCCAGCAGCTATCAATCGACTAGCGGGGGACAAGAGACCCAGTACTTC. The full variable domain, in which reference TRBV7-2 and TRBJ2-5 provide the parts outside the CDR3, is GAGVSQSPSNKVTEKGKDVELRCDPISGHTALYWYRQSLGQGLEFLIYFQGNSAPDKSGLPSDRFSAERTGGSVSTLTIQRTQQEDSAVYLCASSYQSTSGGQETQYFGPGTRLLVL.

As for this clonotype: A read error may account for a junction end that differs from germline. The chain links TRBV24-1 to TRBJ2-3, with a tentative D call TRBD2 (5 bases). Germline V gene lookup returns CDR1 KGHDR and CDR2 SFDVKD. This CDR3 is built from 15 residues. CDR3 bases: TGTGCCACCAGTGGGGTTGTCTCTAGCACAGATACGCATTATTTT. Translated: CATSGVVSSTDTHYF.

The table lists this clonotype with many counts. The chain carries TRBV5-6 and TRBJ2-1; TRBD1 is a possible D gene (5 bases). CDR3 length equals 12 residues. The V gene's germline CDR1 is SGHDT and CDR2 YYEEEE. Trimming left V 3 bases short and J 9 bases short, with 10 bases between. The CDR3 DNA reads TGTGCCAGCAGCTCTCAGGGTTGTGAGCAGTTCTTC. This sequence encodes CASSSQGCEQFF. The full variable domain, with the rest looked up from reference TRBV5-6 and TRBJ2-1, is DAGVTQSPTHLIKTRGQQVTLRCSPKSGHDTVSWYQQALGQGPQFIFQYYEEEERQRGNFPDRFSGHQFPNYSSELNVNALLLGDSALYLCASSSQGCEQFFGPGTRLTVL.

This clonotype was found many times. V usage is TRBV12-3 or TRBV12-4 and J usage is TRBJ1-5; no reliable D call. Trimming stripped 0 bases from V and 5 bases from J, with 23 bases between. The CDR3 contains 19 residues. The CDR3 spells CASSLALESLRLWDQPQHF. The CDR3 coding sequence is TGTGCCAGCAGTTTAGCGTTGGAGAGCCTTAGGTTGTGGGATCAGCCCCAGCATTTT.